The following is a T cell receptor beta chain sequence with its context. These data belong to a study of cytomegalovirus exposure and HLA in healthy donors. The CDR3 is 16 residues long. Germline V lookup: CDR1 SGHRS, CDR2 YFSETQ. The V segment lost 1 base and the J segment 6 bases; nucleotides outside the gene matches: 11. Measured with immunoSEQ multiplex PCR; TCRdb has only the in-frame clones, and not every one. The sample records over 110,000 clones, around nine tenths being singletons. The clonotype comes from a man aged 18 to 29 in good health and CMV-seropositive. The chain uses TRBV5-1 and TRBJ1-1; 8 bases are a match to TRBD1. The source material was PBMCs. DNA for the CDR3: TGCGCCAGCAGCTTGCTAGGCCAGGGGGCTTTAGCTGAAGCTTTCTTT. Its protein product is CASSLLGQGALAEAFF.